This T cell receptor (beta chain) was sequenced for a study of cytomegalovirus exposure and HLA in healthy donors. The CDR3 contains 14 residues. V lost 2 bases to trimming and J lost 2 bases, with 8 bases between them. The V gene's germline CDR1 is SGHRS and CDR2 YFSETQ. The donors were in the approximately 120-subject validation cohort, distinct from the roughly 670-subject first cohort. Profiled with immunoSEQ multiplex PCR; TCRdb holds only in-frame clones, not every one. The sample has some 150,000 clones, around nine tenths seen once; the top ten hold roughly 1.5%. This sequence was found in a woman younger than 45 in good health and CMV-seronegative. The chain carries TRBV5-1 and TRBJ2-4; D possibly corresponds to TRBD1 (5 bases). The sequencing sample was made of PBMCs. CDR3 coding DNA: TGCGCCAGCAGCTTCTCAGGGACCAAAAACATTCAGTACTTC. Protein sequence: CASSFSGTKNIQYF.